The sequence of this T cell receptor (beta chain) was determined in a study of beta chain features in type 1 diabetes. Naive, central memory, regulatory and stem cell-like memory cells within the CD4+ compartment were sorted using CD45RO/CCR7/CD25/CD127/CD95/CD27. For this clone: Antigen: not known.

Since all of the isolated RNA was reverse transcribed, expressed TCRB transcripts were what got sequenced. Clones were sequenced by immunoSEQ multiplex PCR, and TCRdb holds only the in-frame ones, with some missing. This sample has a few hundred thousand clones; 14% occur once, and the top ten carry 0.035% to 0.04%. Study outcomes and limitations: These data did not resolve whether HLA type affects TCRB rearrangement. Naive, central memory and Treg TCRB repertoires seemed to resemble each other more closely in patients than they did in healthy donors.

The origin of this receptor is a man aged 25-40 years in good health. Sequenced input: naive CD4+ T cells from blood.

The CDR3 bases are TGTGCCAGCAGCTTAAATCTAGCGGGGAGCACAGATACGCAGTATTTT. Residues: CASSLNLAGSTDTQYF. The J gene is TRBJ2-3, the V gene TRBV7-8; the match to TRBD2 covers 9 bases. V lost 2 bases and J lost 0; bases outside the gene matches: 3. The CDR3 is made up of 16 amino acids. Germline CDR1 is SGHVS and CDR2 is FQNEAQ.